The 24 T cell receptor beta chains below were found in one sample sequenced in a study of T-cell memory formation after mild COVID-19. TCRdb used MiXCR to reprocess the 5' RACE reads, holding one entry per CDR3 protein. The sample has 350,000 to 500,000 distinct CDR3 sequences, 20% seen once. Sequencing was done on a sample of PBMCs or a T cell subset sorted from them (not recorded which). Receptors were obtained from an adult woman who had mild COVID-19 (a few samples of this study predate the infection). Cell type and time point are not known.

This clonotype was seen more than once but under ten times. V is TRBV12-3 or TRBV12-4 and J is TRBJ2-7; TRBD2 matches 15 bases. Trimming took 6 bases from V and 4 from J; bases not matched to a gene: 10. The CDR3 runs to 17 residues. CDR3 region: CASSLGLAGGSGYEQYF. The DNA of the CDR3 is TGTGCCAGCAGCCTGGGACTAGCGGGAGGTTCCGGATACGAGCAGTACTTC.

The chain combines TRBV5-1 with TRBJ1-2; D uncertain. V was cut by 5 bases and J by 0 bases, with 8 bases left in between. The germline CDR1 and CDR2 sequences are SGHRS and YFSETQ. CDR3 size: 13 residues. The DNA of the CDR3 is TGCGCCAGCAGGCCAGACCCTAACTATGGCTACACCTTC. This codes for CASRPDPNYGYTF. The full variable domain, rest sourced from reference TRBV5-1 and TRBJ1-2, is KAGVTQTPRYLIKTRGQQVTLSCSPISGHRSVSWYQQTPGQGLQFLFEYFSETQRNKGNFPGRFSGRQFSNSRSEMNVSTLELGDSALYLCASRPDPNYGYTFGSGTRLTVV.

In this sample, this clonotype turned up a few times. The rearrangement joins TRBV12-3 or TRBV12-4 to TRBJ2-7; 11 nucleotides line up with TRBD1. The junction had 6 bases not matched to a gene; V was cut back by 2 bases and J by 9 bases. The CDR3 runs 14 residues. In DNA form, the CDR3 reads TGTGCCAGCAGTTTATGGGGGACAGGGGGACGGCAGTACTTC. Its translation is CASSLWGTGGRQYF.

This clonotype was seen a single time. This is likely a read error, given that the CDR3 carries no conserved phenylalanine or tryptophan at its end. V is TRBV7-3 and J is TRBJ2-1; 10 nucleotides agree with TRBD2. The trim removed 2 bases at V and 10 bases at J, leaving 5 bases unmatched. CDR1 and CDR2 from the germline V gene are SGHTA and FQGTGA. The CDR3 is 14 residues long. CDR3 loop: CASSLSNSGGEQFL. The DNA for the CDR3 is TGTGCCAGCAGCTTATCAAATAGCGGGGGGGAGCAGTTCTTA.

There are a few counts of this clonotype. This rearrangement joins TRBV9 to TRBJ2-3; D gene ambiguous. Germline V CDR1 and CDR2: SGDLS, YYNGEE. V lost 0 bases, J lost 6 bases, and 11 bases lay in between. The CDR3 is 14 amino acids. CDR3 protein: CASSVGPGVDTQYF. The CDR3 DNA is TGTGCCAGCAGCGTAGGTCCTGGTGTCGATACGCAGTATTTT.

The V gene is TRBV7-8, the J gene TRBJ1-1; D call uncertain. The CDR3 loop spans 12 amino acids. Germline V gene sequence: CDR1 SGHVS, CDR2 FQNEAQ. Trimming pared 10 bases from V and 12 bases from J, leaving 21 bases between. This chain's CDR3 is CATASWGLETFF. The CDR3 DNA follows: TGTGCCACCGCTTCGTGGGGTCTGGAGACTTTCTTT.

This clonotype has only a few counts. The rearrangement links TRBV11-3 to TRBJ2-2; D is ambiguous. Germline values: CDR1 SGHNT, CDR2 YENEEA. V lost 2 bases and J 6 bases, leaving 4 bases between the germline ends. There are 12 residues in the CDR3. DNA of the CDR3: TGTGCCAGCAGCTTATTTGCCGGGGAGCTGTTTTTT. It encodes CASSLFAGELFF.

The genes are TRBV5-1 and TRBJ1-1; 9 nucleotides match TRBD1. The length of the CDR3 is 15 residues. With 4 bases clipped from V and 2 bases from J, the junction kept 6 bases outside the gene matches. Germline V gives CDR1 SGHRS, CDR2 YFSETQ. The CDR3 is CASSPGDRVNTEAFF. The CDR3 DNA reads as TGCGCCAGCAGCCCCGGGGACAGGGTAAACACTGAAGCTTTCTTT.

This clonotype has only a few counts. This chain joins TRBV25-1 and TRBJ1-4; TRBD1 aligns across 9 bases. With V trimmed by 3 bases and J by 5 bases, 4 bases remained unmatched. The germline V gene has CDR1 MGHDK and CDR2 SYGVNS. CDR3 length: 15 residues. CDR3 sequence: CASSDTGGPNEKLFF. Written as DNA, the CDR3 is TGTGCCAGCAGTGATACAGGGGGCCCAAATGAAAAACTGTTTTTT. The full variable domain, with the rest looked up from reference TRBV25-1 and TRBJ1-4, is EADIYQTPRYLVIGTGKKITLECSQTMGHDKMYWYQQDPGMELHLIHYSYGVNSTEKGDLSSESTVSRIRTEHFPLTLESARPSHTSQYLCASSDTGGPNEKLFFGSGTQLSVL.

This clonotype has more than one count but fewer than ten. The chain joins TRBV10-3 to TRBJ1-1; 8 nucleotides agree with TRBD1. The germline V gene has CDR1 ENHRY and CDR2 SYGVKD. Unmatched junction bases numbered 7, after V lost 10 bases and J lost 3 bases. The CDR3 spans 13 residues. The CDR3 nucleotides read TGTGCCAGCAGGACAGGGACGGACACTGAAGCTTTCTTT. This translates into CASRTGTDTEAFF.

This clonotype has a handful of counts. The chain employs TRBV4-2 and TRBJ2-7; TRBD2 matches 11 bases. V lost 0 bases and J lost 2; bases outside the gene matches: 6. Germline values: CDR1 LGHNA, CDR2 YNFKEQ. CDR3 length equals 17 residues. Here the CDR3 DNA reads TGTGCCAGCAGCCAAGAGGGGGGACTAGCGGTTACCTACGAGCAGTACTTC. It codes for CASSQEGGLAVTYEQYF.

J is TRBJ2-3 and V is TRBV9, with 11 bases matching TRBD2. V trimming: 1 base; J trimming: 3 bases; junction bases outside the gene matches: 4. CDR1 and CDR2 from the germline V gene are SGDLS and YYNGEE. CDR3 length: 16 residues. CDR3 amino acids: CASSVPTSGITDTQYF. For the CDR3, the DNA is TGTGCCAGCAGCGTACCGACTAGCGGGATTACAGATACGCAGTATTTT.

The rearrangement links TRBV29-1 to TRBJ2-7; no clear D. The CDR3 runs 12 residues. The V end lost 7 bases, the J end lost 2 bases, and 12 bases lay between the germline ends. Germline CDR1 SQVTM, CDR2 ANQGSEA. The CDR3 region is CSAWTDTYEQYF. The DNA for the CDR3 is TGCAGCGCGTGGACGGATACCTACGAGCAGTACTTC.

This clonotype was seen at least ten times. At one end, the junction sequence differs from germline, possibly due to a read error. The chain uses TRBV18 and TRBJ2-1; the D is unclear. Germline-derived CDR1 and CDR2 are KGHSH and LQKENI. The CDR3 runs 12 residues. CDR3 in amino acids: CASSPLGNEQFF. The CDR3 DNA reads TGCGCCAGCAGCCCCCTTGGTAATGAGCAGTTCTTC.

This clonotype has a handful of counts. The chain carries TRBV7-8 and TRBJ1-1; 7 nucleotides match TRBD1. Germline CDR1 reads SGHVS; CDR2 reads FQNEAQ. The CDR3 consists of 17 residues. The ends lost 2 bases at V and 0 bases at J; junction bases unmatched: 9. The CDR3 sequence: CASSLQVTDRVNTEAFF. As DNA, the CDR3 is TGTGCCAGCAGCTTACAGGTCACCGACAGGGTGAACACTGAAGCTTTCTTT.

The CDR3 bases are TGTGCCAGCTATGCCAGTCGCGAGCAGTTCTTC. This codes for CASYASREQFF. The chain uses TRBV7-2 and TRBJ2-1; D unresolved. This CDR3 region has 11 residues. CDR1 and CDR2 from the germline V gene are SGHTA and FQGNSA. Trimming stripped 8 bases from V and 10 bases from J, with 12 bases between.

The gene calls are TRBV4-2 and TRBJ1-5; a possible D gene is TRBD1 (5 bases). The CDR3 extends over 14 amino acids. The ends were cut back, 0 bases at V and 6 bases at J, with 9 bases in the middle. The germline CDR1 and CDR2 sequences are LGHNA and YNFKEQ. The CDR3 is CASSQDWGSQPQHF. DNA for the CDR3: TGTGCCAGCAGCCAAGATTGGGGGAGTCAGCCCCAGCATTTT.

This clonotype turned up a few times. V and J are TRBV19 and TRBJ1-1; D might be TRBD1 (5 bases). V lost 8 bases to trimming and J lost 1 base, with 8 bases between them. The CDR3 spans 12 residues. Germline V gene sequence: CDR1 LNHDA, CDR2 SQIVND (reference sequence). The CDR3 nucleotides are TGTGCCAGTTGGACAAGGAACACTGAAGCTTTCTTT. It specifies CASWTRNTEAFF.

There are a few counts of this clonotype. The V and J genes are TRBV29-1 and TRBJ2-3; D gene uncertain. Trimming left V 5 bases short and J 6 bases short, with 12 bases between. The germline V gene has CDR1 SQVTM and CDR2 ANQGSEA. The CDR3 extends over 12 amino acids. CDR3 coding DNA: TGCAGCGTTTTACCCTCCCCGGATACGCAGTATTTT. Amino acids: CSVLPSPDTQYF.

The chain combines TRBV4-1 with TRBJ1-6; D is ambiguous. Germline CDR1 reads MGHRA; CDR2 reads YSYEKL. The CDR3 covers 19 residues. V gave up 0 bases and J gave up 6 bases, with 21 bases separating them. This CDR3 is CASSQELIIPGIPNSPLHF. The DNA of the CDR3 is TGCGCCAGCAGCCAAGAATTGATAATTCCCGGGATTCCTAATTCACCCCTCCACTTT.

The V gene is TRBV5-4, the J gene TRBJ1-6, with D perhaps matching TRBD1 (6 bases). V lost 4 bases, J lost 17 bases, and 19 bases lay in between. The CDR3 contains 13 residues. CDR1 is SGHNT and CDR2 is YYREEE in the germline V gene (reference sequence). The CDR3 DNA sequence: TGTGCCAGCAGCGTGGGGGGCCGAGCAGTGGTCCACTTT. This sequence encodes CASSVGGRAVVHF.

The V and J genes are TRBV7-9 and TRBJ2-1, with no clear D. Trimming shortened V by 5 bases and J by 3 bases, and 17 bases separated the two germline ends. This CDR3 has 16 amino acids. The germline V gene has CDR1 SEHNR and CDR2 FQNEAQ (reference sequence). CDR3 nucleotides: TGTGCCAGCAGCCCGCCAGCCCCGATGAACTACAATGAGCAGTTCTTC. Amino acid sequence: CASSPPAPMNYNEQFF.

The chain links TRBV24-1 to TRBJ2-1, with TRBD2 matching over 7 bases. V lost 5 bases and J lost 7; bases outside the gene matches: 13. CDR3 length: 16 amino acids. CDR1 is KGHDR, CDR2 SFDVKD, per germline. The CDR3: CATSALNPAGRNEQFF. The DNA of the CDR3 is TGTGCCACCAGTGCCCTGAACCCAGCGGGAAGAAATGAGCAGTTCTTC.

This clonotype was counted only a few times. This chain uses TRBV11-1 with TRBJ2-7, with 14 nucleotides matching TRBD2. The CDR3 is made up of 17 amino acids. V shed 1 base, J shed 2 bases, and the junction held 4 bases outside the gene matches. Per the germline V gene, CDR1 is SGHAT and CDR2 is FQDESV (reference sequence). Here the CDR3 reads CASSLVPGLAGAYEQYF. DNA of the CDR3: TGTGCCAGCAGCTTAGTACCGGGACTAGCGGGAGCCTACGAGCAGTACTTC.